The following is a T cell receptor (beta chain) sequence with its context. Its specificity is unknown. Through a sample-barcoded 5' primer and a J-beta primer mix, a second PCR was run for about 7 to 12 cycles. TCRdb re-called the 5' RACE reads through MiXCR, storing one row per CDR3 protein. The sample consists of about 680,000 distinct CDR3 sequences, over 45% of them appearing once. The sample comes from a study of blood T cells in healthy people across ages. This CDR3 spans 15 amino acids. Trimming removed 1 base at V and 10 bases at J, with 14 bases between. CDR1 is MGHRA, CDR2 YSYEKL, per germline. The study, taken as a whole, reports: Both naive CD4+ cell counts and diversity were greater in long-lived donors than in aged donors.

This chain links TRBV4-1 with TRBJ1-6; D gene unclear. This clonotype was sampled from a woman aged 60-75 years in good health. Specimen: blood. Written as DNA, the CDR3 is TGCGCCAGCAGCCAAGGCGGGCTTTTGGGGTCACCCCTCCACTTT. This sequence encodes CASSQGGLLGSPLHF.